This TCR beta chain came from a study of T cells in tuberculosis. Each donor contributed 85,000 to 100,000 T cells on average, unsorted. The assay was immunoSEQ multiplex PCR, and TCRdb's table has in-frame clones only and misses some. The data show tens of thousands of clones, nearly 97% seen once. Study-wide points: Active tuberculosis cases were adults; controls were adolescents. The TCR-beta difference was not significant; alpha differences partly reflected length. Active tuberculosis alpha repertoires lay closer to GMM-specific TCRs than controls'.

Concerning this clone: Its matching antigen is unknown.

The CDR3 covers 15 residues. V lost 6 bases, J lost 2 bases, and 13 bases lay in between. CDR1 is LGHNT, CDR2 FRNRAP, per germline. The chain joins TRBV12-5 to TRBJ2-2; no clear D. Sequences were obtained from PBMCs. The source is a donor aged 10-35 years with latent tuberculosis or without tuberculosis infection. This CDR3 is CASGPSGGNTGELFF. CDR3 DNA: TGTGCTAGTGGCCCCTCGGGTGGAAACACCGGGGAGCTGTTTTTT.